This TCR beta chain was captured by sequencing in a study of shared clonotypes between healthy human individuals (dated by TCRdb to 2020 to 2022). With respect to the entire study: A few men and two women, aged 18 to 49 years, made up the cohort. To increase sequencing depth and limit assay-specific biases, different laboratories used diverse techniques to prepare libraries and sequence TCR repertoires. For each donor, CD4 naive and CD4 memory were each given three plates, CD8 naive was given two plates, and CD8 memory was given one plate. Blood TCR repertoires of about 5 healthy adults were deeply sequenced to estimate repertoire size and the extent of clonotype sharing between individuals. Each donor's leukapheresis produced roughly between roughly 0.94 and 9.5 billion PBMCs. Study-level results and caveats: Pairwise subsampling indicated that sequencing depth was expected to affect the degree of clonotype sharing among donors. Only blood was sampled, and tissue TCR repertoires likely differ from those in blood. Naive subsets generally had larger estimated clonotype richness than memory subsets did. Across a few donors, roughly 5.1% of naive CD4, 3.5% of naive CD8, approximately 2.5% of memory CD4, and about 0.4% of memory CD8 clonotypes were shared. Even with the large sequencing depth, rarefaction of the sorted-subset datasets indicated that sequencing was incomplete. The genetic and exposure-history diversity represented was limited by the small number of donors. Compared with non-shared clonotypes, the clonotypes found in all four sorted-subset donors had higher generation probabilities.

The donors were healthy, HIV-negative adults who had no recently reported acute infections or vaccinations. Only Caucasian adults living in Nashville, Tennessee, USA were represented among the donors. CD8 memory samples combined magnetically selected CD45RO+ cells with CCR7-negative CD45RA+ effector memory (TemRA) cells. After blood collection by leukapheresis, PBMCs were isolated using Ficoll-Histopaque density gradient centrifugation and then cryopreserved in the vapor phase of liquid nitrogen. Purity and quantity of every magnetically sorted T cell population were checked by analytical flow cytometry. Each sorted fraction had its genomic DNA isolated and then quantified by UV absorbance on a Nanodrop 2000c. Points on this clone: There is no known antigen for this receptor. No much larger clone is present one base from it, and per-base qualities are unavailable.

Using the deep immunoSEQ assay, multiplex PCR amplified TCR CDR3 regions from genomic DNA. Extracted genomic DNA from each cell subset was distributed evenly across all wells of several immunoSEQ 96-well plates, and each plate was treated as a replicate. For sorted subsets, around 200 ng genomic DNA, equal to 30,000 or so T cell genomes, was loaded into each replicate PCR. Purified libraries were quantified with a Qubit 3.0 fluorometer, sized on a Bioanalyzer 2100, and re-quantified with the KAPA Library Quantification kit. Every immunoSEQ 96-well plate was sequenced on a dedicated single-read 150-cycle Illumina NextSeq 550 flow cell. Turning to the authors' computational methods: The immunoSEQ output contained only junctional sequences without quality scores, so filtering could not match that applied to full-length reads. Sequences were annotated with PyIR, a Python wrapper for IgBLAST v1.9, and V/J genes and CDR3 were assigned using IMGT germline references. Any read was removed if the V/J assignment was weak (E-value above 1e-6), the CDR3 was missing, or the read contained stop codons, out-of-frame junctions, or ambiguous translated residues. V3J clonotypes were defined by identical inferred V gene, J gene, and CDR3 amino acid sequence. The percentage overlap between two repertoires was calculated by dividing the number of shared unique clonotypes by the size of the smaller repertoire. Three approaches were used to assess repertoire richness: RTK rarefaction, the Chao1 estimator, and Recon v2.1 estimates of unobserved clonotypes. OLGA was used to compute generation probabilities for all TCRbeta clonotypes that the gDNA method yielded from four donors. The table was pulled from immuneACCESS by TCRdb, which kept in-frame rearrangements only. Such tables lose some clones; where checked, under half of the loss comes from unresolved V genes, and the rest has no known cause. V, J and clone size derive from that table, while D and trimming were established from the DNA sequence. This sample is represented by roughly 380,000 clones; about 96% of them were singletons. The ten top clones hold 0.32% of the sample.

V is pared back by 0 bases and J by 0 bases, with 17 bases lying between the germline termini. From its cysteine to its phenylalanine, the CDR3 spans 18 amino acids. Only CDR3 DNA is held: 54 bases, read in frame from base 1. Via the germline V gene (reference sequence), CDR1 is GTSNPN and CDR2 SVGIG. The material sequenced was memory CD8+ T cells sorted from blood. Read against the paper, the sample's cell subset or site label means: CD45RO+ cells pooled with CCR7-negative TemRA cells. Here the chain combines TRBV30 and TRBJ1-4; the D gene assignment is ambiguous. This clonotype was sampled from a man younger than 45 in good health. CDR3 loop: CAWSVLRASLATNEKLFF. In nucleotide form, the sequence is TGTGCCTGGAGTGTACTCCGGGCTTCCCTTGCAACTAATGAAAAACTGTTTTTT.